This T cell receptor (beta chain) was documented in a study of blood T cell dynamics during melanoma immunotherapy. Sequencing was performed with immunoSEQ multiplex PCR; in TCRdb, only in-frame clones are kept and a portion is missing. The sample includes 20,000 to 30,000 clones, roughly 85% of them seen just once. This CDR3 comprises 16 residues. Trimming removed 0 bases from V and 0 bases from J, with 13 bases in between. Looked up from germline, CDR1 is SGHRS and CDR2 is YFSETQ. Time point given: pre-treatment baseline. Sequencing used blood, obtained from a patient treated with checkpoint blockade. The chain uses TRBV5-1 and TRBJ2-7; D is ambiguous. The clonotype comes from a human donor with melanoma. CDR3 nucleotide sequence: TGCGCCAGCAGCTTGGATGGCAGGCCCGCCTCCTACGAGCAGTACTTC. Translation: CASSLDGRPASYEQYF.